The 5 T cell receptor beta chains listed next were all sequenced from one sample in a study of neurological immune-mediated disorders. TCRdb re-called the 5' RACE reads through MiXCR, storing one row per CDR3 protein. The table records tens of thousands of distinct CDR3 sequences, about 14% of them present only once. Sequenced sample: PBMCs. The origin of the receptors is a woman aged 45 to 65 with HTLV-1-associated myelopathy (HAM/TSP).

V is TRBV3-1 and J is TRBJ2-5; 10 bases fit TRBD1. Germline lookup yields CDR1 LGHDT and CDR2 YNNKEL (reference sequence). V trimming: 5 bases; J trimming: 3 bases; junction bases outside the gene matches: 12. The CDR3 has 17 amino acids. The CDR3 protein is CASSKGYSGTGEETQYF. The CDR3 DNA reads TGTGCCAGCAGCAAAGGTTACTCCGGGACAGGGGAAGAGACCCAGTACTTC.

This clonotype was seen ten or more times. J is TRBJ1-3 and V is TRBV6-2 or TRBV6-3; weak D call: TRBD1 (6 bases). Trimming took off 6 bases at V and 0 bases at J, with 12 bases between the two ends. CDR1 and CDR2 from the germline V gene are MNHEY and SVGEGT. This CDR3 region has 15 residues. This CDR3 is CASRQQGRSGNTIYF. The CDR3 DNA reads TGTGCCAGCAGACAACAGGGCCGCTCTGGAAACACCATATATTTT.

This clonotype was seen many times. The rearrangement links TRBV9 to TRBJ2-3; 8 bases are shared with TRBD1. Trimming took 2 bases from V and 4 from J; bases not matched to a gene: 6. Germline CDR1 reads SGDLS; CDR2 reads YYNGEE. The CDR3 loop spans 15 amino acids. In DNA form, the CDR3 reads TGTGCCAGCAGCGTCGGCCAGGGGGCATCAGATACGCAGTATTTT. It codes for CASSVGQGASDTQYF.

The chain is built from TRBV19 and TRBJ2-1; perhaps TRBD1 as D (6 bases). In germline, CDR1 is LNHDA, CDR2 SQIVND (reference sequence). V was cut by 10 bases and J by 2 bases, with 15 bases left in between. This CDR3 region has 14 residues. CDR3 sequence (DNA): TGTGCCACAAACTCCGGGACACCCTACAATGAGCAGTTCTTC. It specifies CATNSGTPYNEQFF.

The table lists this clonotype with many counts. The V gene is TRBV20-1, the J gene TRBJ1-2; D is unresolved. CDR1 is DFQATT and CDR2 is SNEGSKA in the germline V gene (reference sequence). Trimming pared 0 bases from V and 8 bases from J, leaving 7 bases between. CDR3 length: 11 residues. CDR3 residues: CSARDLEGYTF. Here the CDR3 DNA reads TGCAGTGCTAGAGATTTGGAAGGCTACACCTTC.